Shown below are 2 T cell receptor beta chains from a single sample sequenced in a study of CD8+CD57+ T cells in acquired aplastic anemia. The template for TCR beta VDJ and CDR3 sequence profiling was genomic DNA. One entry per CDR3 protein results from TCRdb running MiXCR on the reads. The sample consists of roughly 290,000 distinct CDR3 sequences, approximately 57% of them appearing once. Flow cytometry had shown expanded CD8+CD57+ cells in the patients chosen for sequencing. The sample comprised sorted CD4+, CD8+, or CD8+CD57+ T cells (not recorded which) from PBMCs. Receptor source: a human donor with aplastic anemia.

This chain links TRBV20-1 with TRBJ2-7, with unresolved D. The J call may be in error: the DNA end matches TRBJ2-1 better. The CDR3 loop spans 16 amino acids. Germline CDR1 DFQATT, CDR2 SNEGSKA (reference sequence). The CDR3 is CSAQKGGFSSYNEQFF. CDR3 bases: TGCAGTGCGCAGAAGGGTGGTTTCAGCTCCTACAATGAGCAGTTCTTC.

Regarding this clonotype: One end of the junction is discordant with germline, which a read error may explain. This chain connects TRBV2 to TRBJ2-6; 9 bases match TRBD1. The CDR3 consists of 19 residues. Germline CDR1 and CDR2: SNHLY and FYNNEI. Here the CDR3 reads CAGSGGQGGLSSGANVLTF. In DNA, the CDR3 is TGTGCCGGCAGTGGGGGACAGGGAGGACTCTCCTCTGGGGCCAACGTCCTGACTTTC.